This passage covers 16 T cell receptor beta chains from one sample sequenced in a study of T-cell reconstitution after alpha-beta-depleted transplantation in children. Preparation of the TCRbeta library was carried out with unique molecular identifiers. TCRdb called the PCR reads again in MiXCR, with one record for every CDR3 protein. The data show about 180,000 distinct CDR3 sequences, 11% seen once. The sample was PBMCs, taken before TCRalphabeta/CD19-depleted stem cell transplant. These receptors originate from a boy aged 2 to 10 with acute myeloid leukemia, due to receive a stem cell transplant.

Ten or more counts support this clonotype. J is TRBJ2-5 and V is TRBV7-2; D ambiguous. Germline V gene data show CDR1 as SGHTA and CDR2 as FQGNSA. CDR3 length: 14 amino acids. Trimming shortened V by 4 bases and J by 5 bases, and 14 bases separated the two germline ends. The CDR3: CASSSQPRWETQYF. DNA for the CDR3: TGTGCCAGCAGCTCCCAGCCCCGGTGGGAGACCCAGTACTTC.

Only a few counts were recorded for this clonotype. V is TRBV25-1 and J is TRBJ2-1; D uncertain. Germline lookup yields CDR1 MGHDK and CDR2 SYGVNS. Trimming took off 2 bases at V and 13 bases at J, with 12 bases between the two ends. This CDR3 is 12 amino acids long. The CDR3, as DNA: TGTGCCAGCAGTGAAAGGGATTTCCTCCAGTTCTTC. Translating gives CASSERDFLQFF.

In regard to this clonotype: A single base separates this from a much larger clone, so it may be a read error. V and J are TRBV24-1 and TRBJ1-2, with D hard to call. Germline lookup yields CDR1 KGHDR and CDR2 SFDVKD. The CDR3 sequence is 12 residues long. CDR3 residues: CATSTSSYGDTF. For the CDR3, the DNA is TGTGCCACCAGTACCTCGAGCTATGGCGACACCTTC.

Ten or more counts support this clonotype. The chain recombines TRBV7-9 with TRBJ2-2, with 8 bases aligning to TRBD1. The CDR3 is 16 residues long. Germline CDR1 and CDR2: SEHNR and FQNEAQ (reference sequence). V lost 5 bases to trimming and J lost 6 bases; unmatched junction nucleotides: 11. CDR3 nucleotides: TGTGCCAGCAGCGGGGGCGCCGGGACAGGCCCCGGGGAGCTGTTTTTT. Amino acid sequence: CASSGGAGTGPGELFF.

This clonotype was recorded many times. The chain is built from TRBV9 and TRBJ2-1, with TRBD2 identical over 7 bases. CDR1 SGDLS and CDR2 YYNGEE come from the germline V gene. CDR3 size: 15 residues. Trimming removed 0 bases from V and 7 bases from J; junction bases left unmatched: 7. CDR3 sequence (DNA): TGTGCCAGCAGCGTAGGGGCTAGCGGTTGGAATGAGCAGTTCTTC. Translated, it gives CASSVGASGWNEQFF.

Ten or more counts support this clonotype. The chain recombines TRBV5-1 with TRBJ1-3; unclear D gene. Germline loops: CDR1 SGHRS, CDR2 YFSETQ. The CDR3 is 14 amino acids. The V end lost 0 bases, the J end lost 8 bases, and 12 bases lay between the germline ends. As DNA, the CDR3 is TGCGCCAGCAGCTTGGATCTGCATCGAGACACCATATATTTT. Residues: CASSLDLHRDTIYF.

This clonotype was seen repeatedly, ten times or more. The rearrangement joins TRBV5-1 to TRBJ2-3; the D is unclear. The CDR3 totals 13 residues. The germline V and J ends were trimmed by 0 bases and 0 bases, with 2 bases remaining between them. Germline V gene sequence: CDR1 SGHRS, CDR2 YFSETQ. This CDR3 reads CASSLDSTDTQYF. The CDR3, as DNA: TGCGCCAGCAGCTTGGACAGCACAGATACGCAGTATTTT.

The V call is TRBV5-4, the J call TRBJ2-3, with unresolved D. Germline V gene lookup returns CDR1 SGHNT and CDR2 YYREEE (reference sequence). The ends were cut back, 1 base at V and 4 bases at J, with 10 bases in the middle. The CDR3 totals 14 residues. CDR3 loop: CASSLSNLSDTQYF. CDR3 nucleotides: TGTGCCAGCAGCTTGTCGAACCTATCAGATACGCAGTATTTT.

At least ten counts were recorded for this clonotype. The chain uses TRBV12-3 or TRBV12-4 and TRBJ1-2; 7 nucleotides agree with TRBD1. V shed 5 bases, J shed 6 bases, and the junction held 6 bases outside the gene matches. The CDR3 runs 13 residues. The CDR3 region is CASSIPGTDGYTF. The CDR3 nucleotides are TGTGCCAGCAGTATACCCGGGACAGATGGCTACACCTTC.

In this sample, this clonotype turned up many times. The V call is TRBV3-1, the J call TRBJ2-7; the match to TRBD2 covers 9 bases. Germline loops: CDR1 LGHDT, CDR2 YNNKEL (reference sequence). The ends lost 4 bases at V and 3 bases at J; junction bases unmatched: 7. The CDR3 length is 15 residues. The CDR3 DNA follows: TGTGCCAGCAGCCCAGCCGGGACTAGCTACTACGAGCAGTACTTC. Protein product: CASSPAGTSYYEQYF.

In this sample, this clonotype turned up many times. This rearrangement joins TRBV5-1 to TRBJ2-7; the match to TRBD1 covers 8 bases. This CDR3 is 13 amino acids long. Germline trimming cut 8 bases from V and 5 bases from J; bases unmatched to any gene: 9. From germline, CDR1 is SGHRS and CDR2 YFSETQ. Here the CDR3 reads CASARTGPNEQYF. CDR3 bases: TGCGCCAGTGCTCGGACAGGGCCAAACGAGCAGTACTTC.

This clonotype was seen ten or more times. The rearrangement links TRBV12-3 or TRBV12-4 to TRBJ2-7; the match to TRBD1 covers 9 bases. CDR3 length: 16 amino acids. Germline trimming cut 3 bases from V and 1 base from J; bases unmatched to any gene: 7. The CDR3 protein is CASSLGGDRESYEQYF. CDR3 DNA sequence: TGTGCCAGCAGTTTGGGTGGGGACAGGGAGTCCTACGAGCAGTACTTC.

This clonotype was seen many times. This chain uses TRBV12-3 or TRBV12-4 with TRBJ2-5; 7 bases line up with TRBD1. The CDR3 is made up of 14 amino acids. V lost 6 bases to trimming and J lost 1 base; unmatched junction nucleotides: 5. The CDR3 sequence is CASSPGQSQETQYF. In DNA form, the CDR3 reads TGTGCCAGCAGCCCGGGACAGTCCCAAGAGACCCAGTACTTC.

The CDR3 nucleotides are TGTGCCAGCAGCTCTGGGATAGGGCATAGCACAGATACGCAGTATTTT. This gives the protein CASSSGIGHSTDTQYF. The J gene is TRBJ2-3, the V gene TRBV7-9; D unresolved. V lost 4 bases to trimming and J lost 0 bases, with 14 bases between them. The CDR3 contains 16 residues. The germline gives CDR1 SEHNR, CDR2 FQNEAQ (reference sequence).

At least ten counts were recorded for this clonotype. The genes are TRBV5-1 and TRBJ1-1, with D uncertain. Germline CDR1 SGHRS, CDR2 YFSETQ. Trimming removed 0 bases at V and 0 bases at J, with 9 bases between. The CDR3 is 15 amino acids. The chain's CDR3 is CASSLAELMNTEAFF. The CDR3 nucleotides read TGCGCCAGCAGCTTGGCCGAGCTAATGAACACTGAAGCTTTCTTT.

The chain has TRBV10-1 and TRBJ2-7; D gene ambiguous. This CDR3 comprises 15 residues. Trimming pared 4 bases from V and 4 bases from J, leaving 17 bases between. The germline V gene encodes CDR1 WNHNN and CDR2 SYGVQD (reference sequence). The CDR3 spells CASSGDEGIKYEQYV. For the CDR3, the DNA is TGCGCCAGCAGTGGGGATGAAGGAATTAAATACGAGCAGTACGTC.